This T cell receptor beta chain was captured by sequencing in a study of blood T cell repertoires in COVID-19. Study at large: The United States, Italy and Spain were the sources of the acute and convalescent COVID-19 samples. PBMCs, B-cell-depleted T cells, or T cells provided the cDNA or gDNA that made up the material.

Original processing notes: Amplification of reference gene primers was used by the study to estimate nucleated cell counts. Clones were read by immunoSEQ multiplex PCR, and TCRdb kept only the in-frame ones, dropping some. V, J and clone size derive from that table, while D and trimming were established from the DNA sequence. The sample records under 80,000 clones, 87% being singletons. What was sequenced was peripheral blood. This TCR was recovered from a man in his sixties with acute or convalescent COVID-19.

The CDR3 reads CASSEAGVQPQHF. For the CDR3, the DNA is TGTGCCAGCAGTGAAGCAGGGGTTCAGCCCCAGCATTTT. The chain recombines TRBV25-1 with TRBJ1-5; TRBD1 is a possible D gene (6 bases). Per germline, CDR1 MGHDK and CDR2 SYGVNS. V lost 2 bases and J 6 bases, leaving 8 bases between the germline ends. The CDR3 is made up of 13 amino acids.